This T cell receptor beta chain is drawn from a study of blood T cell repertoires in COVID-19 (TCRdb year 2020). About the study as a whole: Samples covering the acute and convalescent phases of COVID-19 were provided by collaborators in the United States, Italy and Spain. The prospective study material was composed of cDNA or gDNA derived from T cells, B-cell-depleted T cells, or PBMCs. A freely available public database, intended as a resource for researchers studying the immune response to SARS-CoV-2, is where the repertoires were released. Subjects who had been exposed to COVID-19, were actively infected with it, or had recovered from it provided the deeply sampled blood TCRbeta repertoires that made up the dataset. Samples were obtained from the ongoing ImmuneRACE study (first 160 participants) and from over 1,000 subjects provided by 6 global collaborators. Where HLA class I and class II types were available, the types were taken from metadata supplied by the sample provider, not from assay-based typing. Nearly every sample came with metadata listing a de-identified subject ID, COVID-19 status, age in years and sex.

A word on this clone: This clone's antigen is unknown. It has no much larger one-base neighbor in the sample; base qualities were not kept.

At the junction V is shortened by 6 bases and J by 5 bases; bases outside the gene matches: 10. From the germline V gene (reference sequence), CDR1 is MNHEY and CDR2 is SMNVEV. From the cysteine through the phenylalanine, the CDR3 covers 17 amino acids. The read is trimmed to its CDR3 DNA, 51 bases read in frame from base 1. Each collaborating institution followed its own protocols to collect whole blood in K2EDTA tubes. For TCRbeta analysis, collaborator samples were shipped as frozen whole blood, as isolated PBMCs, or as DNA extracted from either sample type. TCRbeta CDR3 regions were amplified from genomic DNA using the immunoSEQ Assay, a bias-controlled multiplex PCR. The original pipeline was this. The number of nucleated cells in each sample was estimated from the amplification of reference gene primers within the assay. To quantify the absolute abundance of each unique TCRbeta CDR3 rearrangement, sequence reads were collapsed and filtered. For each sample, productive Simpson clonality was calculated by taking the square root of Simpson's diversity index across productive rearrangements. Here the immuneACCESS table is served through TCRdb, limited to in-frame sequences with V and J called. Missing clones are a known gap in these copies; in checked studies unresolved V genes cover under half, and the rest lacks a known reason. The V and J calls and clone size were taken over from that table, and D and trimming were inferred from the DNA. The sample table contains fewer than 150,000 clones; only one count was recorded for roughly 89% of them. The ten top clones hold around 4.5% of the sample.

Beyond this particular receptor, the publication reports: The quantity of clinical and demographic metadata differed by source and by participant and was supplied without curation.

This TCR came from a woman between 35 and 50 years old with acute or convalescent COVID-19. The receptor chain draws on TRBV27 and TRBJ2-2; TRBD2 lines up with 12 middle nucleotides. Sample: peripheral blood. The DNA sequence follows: TGTGCCAGCAGGACAATCGGACTAGCGGGAAGGACCGGGGAGCTGTTTTTT. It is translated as CASRTIGLAGRTGELFF.